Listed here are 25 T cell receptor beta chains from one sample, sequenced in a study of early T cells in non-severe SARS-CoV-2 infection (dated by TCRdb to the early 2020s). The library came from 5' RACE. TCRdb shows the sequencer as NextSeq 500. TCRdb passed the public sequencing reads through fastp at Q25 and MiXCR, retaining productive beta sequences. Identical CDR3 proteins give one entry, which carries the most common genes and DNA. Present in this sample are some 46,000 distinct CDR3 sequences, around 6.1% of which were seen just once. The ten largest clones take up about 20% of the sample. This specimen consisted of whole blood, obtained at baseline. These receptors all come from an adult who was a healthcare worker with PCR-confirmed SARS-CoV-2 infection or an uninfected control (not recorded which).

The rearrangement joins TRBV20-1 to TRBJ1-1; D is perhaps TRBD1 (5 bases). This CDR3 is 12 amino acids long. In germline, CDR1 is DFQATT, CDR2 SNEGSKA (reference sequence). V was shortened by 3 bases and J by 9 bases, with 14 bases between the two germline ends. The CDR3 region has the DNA TGCAGTGCTAGGCAGGGAGCGGGTCAAGCTTTCTTT. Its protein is CSARQGAGQAFF.

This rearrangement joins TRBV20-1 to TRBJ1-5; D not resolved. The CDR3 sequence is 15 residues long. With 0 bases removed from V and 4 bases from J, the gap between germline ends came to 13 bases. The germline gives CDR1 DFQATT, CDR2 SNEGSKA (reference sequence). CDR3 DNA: TGCAGTGCTAGAGATCAATTCGCAGGAAATCAGCCCCAGCATTTT. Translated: CSARDQFAGNQPQHF.

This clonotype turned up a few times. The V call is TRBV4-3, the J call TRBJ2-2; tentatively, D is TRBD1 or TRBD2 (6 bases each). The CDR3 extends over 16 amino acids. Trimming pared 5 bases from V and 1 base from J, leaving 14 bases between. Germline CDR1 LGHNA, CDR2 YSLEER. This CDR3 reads CASSSGARENTGELFF. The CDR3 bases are TGCGCCAGCAGCTCGGGGGCAAGAGAGAACACCGGGGAGCTGTTTTTT.

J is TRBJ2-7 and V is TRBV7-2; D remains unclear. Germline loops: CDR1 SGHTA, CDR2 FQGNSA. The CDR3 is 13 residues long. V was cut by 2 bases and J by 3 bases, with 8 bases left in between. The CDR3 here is CASSLPGYYEQYF. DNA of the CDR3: TGTGCCAGCAGCTTACCAGGATACTACGAGCAGTACTTC.

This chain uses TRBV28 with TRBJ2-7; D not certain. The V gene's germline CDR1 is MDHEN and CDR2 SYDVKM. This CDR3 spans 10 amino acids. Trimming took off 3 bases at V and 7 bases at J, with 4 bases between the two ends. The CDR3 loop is CASSFKEQYF. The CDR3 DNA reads TGTGCCAGCAGTTTTAAAGAGCAGTACTTC.

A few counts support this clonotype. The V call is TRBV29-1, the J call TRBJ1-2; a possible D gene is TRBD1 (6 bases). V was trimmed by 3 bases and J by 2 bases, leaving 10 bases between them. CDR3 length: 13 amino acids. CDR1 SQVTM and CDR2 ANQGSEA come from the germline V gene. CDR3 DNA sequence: TGCAGCGTTGATACACAGGGAAACTATGGCTACACCTTC. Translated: CSVDTQGNYGYTF.

CDR3 nucleotides: TGCGCCAGCAGCTGGGGCACTCCTACCGGGGAGCTGTTTTTT. Translation gives CASSWGTPTGELFF. V and J are TRBV5-1 and TRBJ2-2, with D possibly TRBD1 on 5 matching bases. Germline CDR1 SGHRS, CDR2 YFSETQ. This CDR3 contains 14 residues. Trimming shortened V by 3 bases and J by 5 bases, and 11 bases separated the two germline ends.

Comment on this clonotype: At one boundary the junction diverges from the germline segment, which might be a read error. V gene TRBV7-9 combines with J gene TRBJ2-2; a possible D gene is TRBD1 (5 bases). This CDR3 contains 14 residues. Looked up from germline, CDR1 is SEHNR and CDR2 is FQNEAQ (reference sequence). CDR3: CASTLTGNTGELFF. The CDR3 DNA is TGTGCCAGCACCTTAACAGGGAACACCGGGGAGCTGTTTTTT.

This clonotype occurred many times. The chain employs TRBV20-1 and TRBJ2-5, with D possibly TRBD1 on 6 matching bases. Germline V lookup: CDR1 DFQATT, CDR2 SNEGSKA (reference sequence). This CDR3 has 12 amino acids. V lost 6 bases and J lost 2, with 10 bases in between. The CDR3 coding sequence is TGCAGTGCCCACCAGGGGCAAGAGACCCAGTACTTC. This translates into CSAHQGQETQYF.

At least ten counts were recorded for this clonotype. This CDR3 is CASSQGNRDTDTQYF. For the CDR3, the DNA is TGTGCCAGCAGCCAAGGAAACCGGGACACAGATACGCAGTATTTT. The chain carries TRBV4-2 and TRBJ2-3; possibly TRBD2 for D (5 bases). Germline V gene sequence: CDR1 LGHNA, CDR2 YNFKEQ. CDR3 length equals 15 residues. The V and J ends lost 1 base and 2 bases respectively, with 10 bases between them.

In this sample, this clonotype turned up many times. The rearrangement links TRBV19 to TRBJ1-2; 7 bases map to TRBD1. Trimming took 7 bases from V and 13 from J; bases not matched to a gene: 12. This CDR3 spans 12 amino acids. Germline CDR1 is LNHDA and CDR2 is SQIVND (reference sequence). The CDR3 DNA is TGTGCCAGTACCAGAAGACAGGGCCCCACCACCTTC. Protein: CASTRRQGPTTF.

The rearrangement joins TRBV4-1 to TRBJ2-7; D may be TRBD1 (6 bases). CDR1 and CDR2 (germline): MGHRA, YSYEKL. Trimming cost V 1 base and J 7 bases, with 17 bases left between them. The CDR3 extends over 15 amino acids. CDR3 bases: TGCGCCAGCAGCCAAGGACACCCTACCCAGGGGGAGCAGTACTTC. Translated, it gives CASSQGHPTQGEQYF.

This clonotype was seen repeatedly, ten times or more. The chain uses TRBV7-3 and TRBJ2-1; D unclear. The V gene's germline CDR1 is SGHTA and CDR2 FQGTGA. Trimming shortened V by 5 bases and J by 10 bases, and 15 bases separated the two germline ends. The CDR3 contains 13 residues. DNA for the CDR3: TGTGCCAGCAGCATCACTGAGGAGTCAGAGCAGTTCTTC. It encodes CASSITEESEQFF.

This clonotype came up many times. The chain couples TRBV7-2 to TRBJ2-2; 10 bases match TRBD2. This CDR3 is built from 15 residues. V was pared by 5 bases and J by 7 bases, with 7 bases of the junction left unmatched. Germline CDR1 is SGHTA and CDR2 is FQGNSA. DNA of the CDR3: TGTGCCAGCAGCATGCTAGCGGGGGATATCGGGGAGCTGTTTTTT. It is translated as CASSMLAGDIGELFF.

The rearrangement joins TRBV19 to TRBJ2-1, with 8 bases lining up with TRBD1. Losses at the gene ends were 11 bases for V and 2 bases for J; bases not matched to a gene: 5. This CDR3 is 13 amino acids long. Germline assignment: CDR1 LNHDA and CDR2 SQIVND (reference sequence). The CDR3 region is CAPGTGPYNEQFF. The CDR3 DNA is TGTGCCCCGGGGACAGGACCCTACAATGAGCAGTTCTTC.

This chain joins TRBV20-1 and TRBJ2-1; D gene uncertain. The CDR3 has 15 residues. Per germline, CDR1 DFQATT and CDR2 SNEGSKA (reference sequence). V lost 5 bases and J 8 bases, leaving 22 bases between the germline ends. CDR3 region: CSACRALVLVDEQFF. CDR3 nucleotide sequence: TGCAGTGCTTGCCGGGCCCTAGTCCTGGTCGATGAGCAGTTCTTC.

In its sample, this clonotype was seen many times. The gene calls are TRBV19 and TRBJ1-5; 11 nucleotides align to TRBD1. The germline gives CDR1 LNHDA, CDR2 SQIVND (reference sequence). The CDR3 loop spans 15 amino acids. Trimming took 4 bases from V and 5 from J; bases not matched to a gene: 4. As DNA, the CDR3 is TGTGCCAGTAGTACGGACAGGGGGCCCGATCAGCCCCAGCATTTT. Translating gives CASSTDRGPDQPQHF.

In DNA, the CDR3 is TGTGCCAGCAGTTTCCTAGCCAAAGAGACCCAGTACTTC. Protein: CASSFLAKETQYF. The chain has TRBV6-6 and TRBJ2-5, with a possible D match to TRBD2 (5 bases). Trimming cost V 4 bases and J 3 bases, with 9 bases left between them. CDR1 is MNHNY and CDR2 is SVGAGI in the germline V gene (reference sequence). The CDR3 covers 13 residues.

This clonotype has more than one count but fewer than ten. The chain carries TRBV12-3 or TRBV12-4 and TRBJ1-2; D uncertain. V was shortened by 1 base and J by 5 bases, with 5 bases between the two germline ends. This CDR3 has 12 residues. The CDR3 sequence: CASSLVAYGYTF. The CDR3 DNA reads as TGTGCCAGCAGTTTAGTGGCATATGGCTACACCTTC.

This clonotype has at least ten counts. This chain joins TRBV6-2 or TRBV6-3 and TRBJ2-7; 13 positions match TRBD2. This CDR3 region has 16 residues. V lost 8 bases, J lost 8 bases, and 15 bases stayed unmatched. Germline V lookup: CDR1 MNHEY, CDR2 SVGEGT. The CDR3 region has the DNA TGTGCCAGCCGGACTAGCGGGAGCGGCGACCTACCCCAGCAGTACTTC. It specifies CASRTSGSGDLPQQYF.

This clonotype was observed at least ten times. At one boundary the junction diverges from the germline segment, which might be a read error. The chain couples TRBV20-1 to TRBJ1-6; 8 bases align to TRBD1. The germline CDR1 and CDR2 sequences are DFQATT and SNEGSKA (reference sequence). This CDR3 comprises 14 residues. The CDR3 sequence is CSAGQGSYNSPLHF. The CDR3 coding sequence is TGCAGTGCTGGACAGGGCTCCTATAATTCACCCCTCCATTTT.

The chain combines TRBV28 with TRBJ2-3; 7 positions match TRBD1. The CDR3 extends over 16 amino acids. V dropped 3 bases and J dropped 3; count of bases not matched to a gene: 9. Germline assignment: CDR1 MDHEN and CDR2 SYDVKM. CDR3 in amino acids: CASSFLRDSTTDTQYF. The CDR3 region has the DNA TGTGCCAGCAGTTTTCTCCGGGACAGCACAACAGATACGCAGTATTTT.

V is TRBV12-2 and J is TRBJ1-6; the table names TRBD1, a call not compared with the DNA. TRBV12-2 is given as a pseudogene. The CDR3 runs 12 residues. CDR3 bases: TGTGCAAGTCGGCGGACAGTCTCACCCCTCCACTTT. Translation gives CASRRTVSPLHF.

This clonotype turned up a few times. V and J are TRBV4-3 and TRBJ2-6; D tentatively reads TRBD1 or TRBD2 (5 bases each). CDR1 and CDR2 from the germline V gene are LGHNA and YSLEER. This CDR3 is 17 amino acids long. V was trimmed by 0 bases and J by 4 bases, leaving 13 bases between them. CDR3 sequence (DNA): TGCGCCAGCAGCCAAGAAGGAGCAGGGACCGGGGCCAACGTCCTGACTTTC. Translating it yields CASSQEGAGTGANVLTF.

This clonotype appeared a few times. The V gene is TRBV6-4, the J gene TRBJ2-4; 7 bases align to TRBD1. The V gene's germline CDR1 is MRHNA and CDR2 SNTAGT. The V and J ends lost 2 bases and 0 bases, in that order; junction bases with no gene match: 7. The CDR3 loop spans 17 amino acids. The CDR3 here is CASSDPDRVLAKNIQYF. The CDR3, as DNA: TGTGCCAGCAGTGACCCAGACAGGGTACTAGCCAAAAACATTCAGTACTTC.